What follows describes a single T cell receptor beta chain. The CDR3 goes on 3 residues after the read ends, and that part is filled in from the germline J gene. The CDR3 runs 15 residues. The trim removed 6 bases at V and 5 bases at J, leaving 5 bases unmatched. Per germline, CDR1 KGHDR and CDR2 SFDVKD. The data belong to a study of T cells in women clearing cervical HPV infection. Clones were sequenced by immunoSEQ multiplex PCR, and TCRdb holds only the in-frame ones, with some missing. The listing contains about 21,000 clones. The chain is built from TRBV24-1 and TRBJ2-1; 11 nucleotides match TRBD2. The sequence was collected from a woman between 18 and 75 years old with a cervical HPV16 infection that either progressed to CIN3+ or cleared (not recorded which). The sequenced sample consisted of blood buffy coat. Partial CDR3 DNA: TGTGCCACCAGTCCGACTAGCGGGGTCAACAATGAG. Amino acid sequence: CATSPTSGVNNE. The complete CDR3 protein is CATSPTSGVNNEQFF.